This T cell receptor (beta chain) is from a study of blood T cell repertoires in COVID-19. Assay: immunoSEQ multiplex PCR; the TCRdb copy retains only in-frame clones and omits some. The table shows fewer than 50,000 clones, with about 83% occurring only once. The germline CDR1 and CDR2 sequences are SGHTA and FQGNSA. V gave up 4 bases and J gave up 2 bases; unmatched junction bases: 10. The CDR3 consists of 16 residues. Input material: peripheral blood. V is TRBV7-2 and J is TRBJ1-1, with 7 nucleotides matching TRBD1. The receptor comes from a woman older than 75 with active or convalescent COVID-19. This CDR3 reads CASSSTGALFNTEAFF. The CDR3, as DNA: TGTGCCAGCAGCTCAACAGGGGCCTTATTTAACACTGAAGCTTTCTTT.